A selection of T cell receptor beta chains follows, all from one sample in a study of blood T cell repertoires in COVID-19. Using immunoSEQ multiplex PCR, the repertoire was profiled, and TCRdb retains in-frame clones only, with some absent. The sample includes approximately 170,000 clones, approximately 84% of them seen just once. Sequencing used peripheral blood. The source of these receptors is a man aged 40-55 years who had recovered from COVID-19. The CDR3 runs from the conserved cysteine through the conserved F or W. D genes are given only for firm matches. Not all rows give a size; the values are once, few, many and, for expanded clones, a class.

V	J	size	D	DNA	CDR3
TRBV18	TRBJ2-7	-	TRBD1	TGTGCCAGCTCGCCTCCGGGACAGGGGGCCAGCGAGCAGTACTTC	CASSPPGQGASEQYF
TRBV20-1	TRBJ1-2	-	TRBD1	TGCAGTGCTAGTCCCGGGACAGGGGTACGAGGCTACACCTTC	CSASPGTGVRGYTF
TRBV28	TRBJ2-1	-	-	TGTGCCAGCAGTTTTAGCGCTGGGGAGCAGTTCTTC	CASSFSAGEQFF
TRBV4-3	TRBJ2-7	-	TRBD2	TGCGCCAGCAGCCAAGAATGGACTAGTTATTACGAGCAGTACTTC	CASSQEWTSYYEQYF
TRBV9	TRBJ2-1	-	TRBD1	TGTGCCAGCAGCGTCGGGACAGGCCACCTAAGGGAGCAGTTCTTC	CASSVGTGHLREQFF
TRBV12-5	TRBJ2-1	-	TRBD2	TGTGCTAGTGGTTTGAGCGGGGGGGCGCAGTTCTTC	CASGLSGGAQFF
TRBV27	TRBJ2-7	few	-	TGTGCCAGCAGTTTAATAGGGGCCGAGACAAACTACGAGCAGTACTTC	CASSLIGAETNYEQYF
TRBV9	TRBJ2-1	-	TRBD2	TGTGCCAGCAGCCCAACGGGACTAGCGGGGGGGAGGTCCTACAATGAGCAGTTCTTC	CASSPTGLAGGRSYNEQFF
TRBV5-4	TRBJ2-7	-	TRBD2	TGTGCCAGCAGCCCTAGCGGGAGTCCCTACGAGCAGTACTTC	CASSPSGSPYEQYF
TRBV5-6	TRBJ2-7	-	-	TGTGCCAGCAGCTTGGCCGGGCAGGGGTTGTTATACGAGCAGTACTTC	CASSLAGQGLLYEQYF
TRBV5-4	TRBJ2-7	-	-	TGTGCCAGCAGCTTGGAAGGGGGCTCCTACGAGCAGTACTTC	CASSLEGGSYEQYF
TRBV30	TRBJ2-7	few	-	TGTGCCTGGGTCGATAGCTACGAGCAGTACTTC	CAWVDSYEQYF
TRBV19	TRBJ2-7	-	TRBD1	TGTGCCAGTAGTAGTGGGACAGGGACGCCCTACGAGCAGTACTTC	CASSSGTGTPYEQYF
TRBV5-5	TRBJ2-3	-	-	TGTGCCAGCAGCCGGTCCGAAGGGGGCACAGATACGCAGTATTTT	CASSRSEGGTDTQYF
TRBV5-5	TRBJ1-2	-	TRBD1	TGTGCCAGCAGCCTCCGGGGACAGGGGTATGGCTACACCTTC	CASSLRGQGYGYTF
TRBV4-3	TRBJ2-1	-	TRBD2	TGCGCCAGCAGCCAAGACCCTTGGACACTCCGGGGGGGCAATGAGCAGTTCTTC	CASSQDPWTLRGGNEQFF
TRBV15	TRBJ2-5	-	-	TGTGCCACCAGCAGAGATTTGGACGGAGGGCAAGAGACCCAGTACTTC	CATSRDLDGGQETQYF
TRBV2	TRBJ1-1	-	-	TGTGCCAGCAGACCCCTGGACAGTAACACTGAAGCTTTCTTT	CASRPLDSNTEAFF
TRBV29-1	TRBJ2-3	-	-	TGCAGCGCTAAAAAGCGGATCACGAACACAGATACGCAGTATTTT	CSAKKRITNTDTQYF
TRBV4-1	TRBJ2-5	-	-	TGCGCCAGCAGCCAAGATAGGCTAGAAGAGACCCAGTACTTC	CASSQDRLEETQYF
TRBV7-9	TRBJ2-3	-	-	TGTGCCAGCAGCCCCCCCCACACAGATACGCAGTATTTT	CASSPPHTDTQYF
TRBV6-2/TRBV6-3	TRBJ2-3	-	TRBD2	TGTGCCAGCAGTTACACTAGCGGGGGGGCAGATACGCAGTATTTT	CASSYTSGGADTQYF